This T cell receptor beta chain comes out of a study of blood T cell repertoires in COVID-19. Overall study context: Researchers got acute and convalescent COVID-19 samples from the United States, Italy and Spain. In each case, the material was cDNA or gDNA derived from T cells, B-cell-depleted T cells, or PBMCs.

This clone was recorded once. The CDR3 totals 17 residues. The germline V and J ends were trimmed by 0 bases and 0 bases, with 12 bases remaining between them. The germline gives CDR1 LGHDT, CDR2 YNNKEL (reference sequence). Per the authors' pipeline: Amplification of reference gene primers was used by the study to estimate nucleated cell counts. Assay used: immunoSEQ multiplex PCR; TCRdb lists only in-frame clones, some missing. V, J and clone size are taken as reported in that table, and D and trimming were inferred from the DNA itself. The sample has some 150,000 clones, around nine tenths seen once.

Sequencing was performed on peripheral blood. The chain joins TRBV3-1 (or the pseudogene TRBV3-2) to TRBJ1-5; TRBD1 is a possible D gene (5 bases). The clonotype was recovered from a woman aged 45-65 years with active or convalescent COVID-19. The CDR3 region is CASSQDTTGHSNQPQHF. The CDR3 DNA reads TGTGCCAGCAGCCAAGATACAACAGGACATAGCAATCAGCCCCAGCATTTT.